The present TCR beta chain was sequenced within a study of T cell responses to AZD1222 COVID-19 vaccine. Produced via immunoSEQ multiplex PCR; TCRdb's table is partial and in-frame only. The table shows 57,000 or so clones, with 85% occurring only once. The length of the CDR3 is 15 residues. Between the trimmed V and J ends, which lost 1 base and 6 bases, there was a span of 13 bases. Germline V gene sequence: CDR1 LNHDA, CDR2 SQIVND (reference sequence). Points on this clone: Its antigen remains unidentified.

Study-wide results and limits: Once two AZD1222 doses were given, Spike-specific TCR breadth and depth went up. Only a handful of individuals given AZD1222 were seropositive at baseline. White British ancestry dominated among donors, who included more females, and clonal diversity was possibly underestimated.

The rearrangement joins TRBV19 to TRBJ1-5, with unresolved D. Material: peripheral blood, obtained on day 0 of MenACWY control vaccination. This receptor was identified in an adult in good health. CDR3 loop: CASSIGSQNSQPQHF. The CDR3 nucleotides are TGTGCCAGTAGTATAGGGTCACAGAACAGTCAGCCCCAGCATTTT. Based on the CDR3 plus reference TRBV19 and TRBJ1-5, the full variable domain is DGGITQSPKYLFRKEGQNVTLSCEQNLNHDAMYWYRQDPGQGLRLIYYSQIVNDFQKGDIAEGYSVSREKKESFPLTVTSAQKNPTAFYLCASSIGSQNSQPQHFGDGTRLSIL.